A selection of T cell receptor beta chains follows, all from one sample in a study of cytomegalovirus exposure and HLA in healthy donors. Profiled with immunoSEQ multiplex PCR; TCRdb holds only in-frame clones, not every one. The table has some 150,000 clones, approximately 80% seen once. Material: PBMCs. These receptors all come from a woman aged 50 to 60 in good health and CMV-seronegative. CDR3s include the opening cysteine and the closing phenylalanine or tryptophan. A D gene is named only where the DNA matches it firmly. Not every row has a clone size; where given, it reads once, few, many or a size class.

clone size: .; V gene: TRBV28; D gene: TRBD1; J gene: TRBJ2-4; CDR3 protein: CASSPQGASIQYF; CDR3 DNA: TGTGCCAGCAGCCCCCAGGGGGCTAGCATTCAGTACTTC
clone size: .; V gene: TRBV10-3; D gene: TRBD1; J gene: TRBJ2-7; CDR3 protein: CASLGQGADEQYF; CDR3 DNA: TGTGCCTCGTTGGGGCAGGGGGCCGACGAGCAGTACTTC
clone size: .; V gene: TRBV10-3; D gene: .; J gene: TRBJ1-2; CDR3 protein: CAIRVDYGYTF; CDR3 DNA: TGTGCCATTCGGGTCGACTATGGCTACACCTTC
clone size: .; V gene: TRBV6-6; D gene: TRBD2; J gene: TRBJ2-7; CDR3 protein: CASSYSREGHEQYF; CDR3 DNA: TGTGCCAGCAGTTACTCGCGGGAGGGCCACGAGCAGTACTTC
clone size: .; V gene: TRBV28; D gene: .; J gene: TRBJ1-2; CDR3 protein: CASSPVGQNYGYTF; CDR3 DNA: TGTGCCAGCAGCCCCGTGGGGCAGAACTATGGCTACACCTTC
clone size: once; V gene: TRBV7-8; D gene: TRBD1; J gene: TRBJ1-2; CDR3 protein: CASSFSGGSYGYTF; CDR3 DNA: TGTGCCAGCAGCTTTTCAGGGGGGAGCTATGGCTACACCTTC
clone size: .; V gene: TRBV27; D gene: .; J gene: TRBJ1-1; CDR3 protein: CASRPLGRWTEAFF; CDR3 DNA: TGTGCCAGCAGGCCCTTGGGGCGGTGGACTGAAGCTTTCTTT
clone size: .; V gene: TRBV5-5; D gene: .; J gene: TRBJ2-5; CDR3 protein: CASSFRVPQETQYF; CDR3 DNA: TGTGCCAGCAGCTTCAGGGTCCCCCAAGAGACCCAGTACTTC
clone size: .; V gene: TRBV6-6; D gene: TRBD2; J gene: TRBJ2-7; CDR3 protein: CASSPTGGYEQYF; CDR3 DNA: TGTGCCAGCAGTCCTACGGGGGGCTACGAGCAGTACTTC
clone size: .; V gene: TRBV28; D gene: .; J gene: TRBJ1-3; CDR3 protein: CASSSTASGNTIYF; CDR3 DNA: TGTGCCAGCAGTTCAACCGCGTCTGGAAACACCATATATTTT
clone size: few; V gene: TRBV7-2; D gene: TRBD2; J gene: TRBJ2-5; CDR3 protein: CASSALLAGAETQYF; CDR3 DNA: TGTGCCAGCAGCGCCCTACTAGCGGGAGCAGAGACCCAGTACTTC
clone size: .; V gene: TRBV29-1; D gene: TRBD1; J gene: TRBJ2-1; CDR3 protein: CSVGLDRGHNEQFF; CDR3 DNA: TGCAGCGTTGGTTTGGACAGGGGGCACAATGAGCAGTTCTTC
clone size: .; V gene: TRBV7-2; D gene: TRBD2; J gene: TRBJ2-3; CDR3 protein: CASSSSGWTDTQYF; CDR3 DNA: TGTGCCAGCAGCAGTAGCGGGTGGACAGATACGCAGTATTTT
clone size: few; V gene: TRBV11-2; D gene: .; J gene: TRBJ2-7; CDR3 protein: CASSSPPGYYEQYF; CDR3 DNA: TGTGCCAGCAGCTCCCCCCCAGGGTACTACGAGCAGTACTTC
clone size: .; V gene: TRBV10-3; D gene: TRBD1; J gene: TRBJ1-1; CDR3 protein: CAAPQGANTEAFF; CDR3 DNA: TGTGCCGCGCCACAGGGGGCAAACACTGAAGCTTTCTTT
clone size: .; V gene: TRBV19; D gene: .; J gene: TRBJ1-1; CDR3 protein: CASSQKGGRTEAFF; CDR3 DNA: TGTGCCAGTAGTCAAAAGGGAGGGCGAACTGAAGCTTTCTTT
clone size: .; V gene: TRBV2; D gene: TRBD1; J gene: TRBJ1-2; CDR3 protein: CASRGQGYYGYTF; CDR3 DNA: TGTGCCAGCAGGGGACAGGGGTACTATGGCTACACCTTC
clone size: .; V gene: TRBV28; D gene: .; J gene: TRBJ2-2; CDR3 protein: CASRLRDNTGELFF; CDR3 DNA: TGTGCCAGCAGACTGAGGGATAACACCGGGGAGCTGTTTTTT
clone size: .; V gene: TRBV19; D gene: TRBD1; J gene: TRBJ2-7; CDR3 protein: CASSTRQGAGEQYF; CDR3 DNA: TGTGCCAGTAGTACCCGACAGGGGGCTGGCGAGCAGTACTTC
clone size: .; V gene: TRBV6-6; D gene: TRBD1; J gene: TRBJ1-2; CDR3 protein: CASSRSQGDYGYTF; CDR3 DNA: TGTGCCAGCAGTCGCTCACAGGGGGACTATGGCTACACCTTC
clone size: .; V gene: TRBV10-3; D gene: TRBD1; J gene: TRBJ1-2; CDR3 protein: CAISPGQGDAYTF; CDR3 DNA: TGTGCCATCAGTCCGGGACAGGGGGACGCCTACACCTTC
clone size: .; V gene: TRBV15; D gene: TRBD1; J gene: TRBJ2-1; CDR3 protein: CATSRGTGAYNEQFF; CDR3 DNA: TGTGCCACCAGCAGAGGCACAGGGGCCTACAATGAGCAGTTCTTC
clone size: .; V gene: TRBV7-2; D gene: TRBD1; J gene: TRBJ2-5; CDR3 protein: CASSAAGTGWQETQYF; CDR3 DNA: TGTGCCAGCAGCGCCGCCGGGACAGGGTGGCAAGAGACCCAGTACTTC
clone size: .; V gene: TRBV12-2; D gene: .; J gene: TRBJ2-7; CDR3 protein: CASRLEFPKLAGGLIYEQYF; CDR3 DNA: TGTGCAAGTCGCTTAGAGTTCCCTAAACTAGCGGGAGGCCTCATCTACGAGCAGTACTTC
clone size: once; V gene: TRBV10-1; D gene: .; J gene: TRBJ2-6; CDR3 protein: CASSVISGANVLTF; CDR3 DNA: TGCGCCAGCAGTGTCATCTCTGGGGCCAACGTCCTGACTTTC
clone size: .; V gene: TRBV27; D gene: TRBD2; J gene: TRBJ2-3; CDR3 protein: CASSPRTSGDTQYF; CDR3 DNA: TGTGCCAGCAGTCCTCGGACTAGCGGGGATACGCAGTATTTT
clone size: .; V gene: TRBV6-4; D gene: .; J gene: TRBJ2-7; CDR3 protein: CASSAWAGEFYEQYF; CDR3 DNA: TGTGCCAGCAGTGCTTGGGCAGGGGAGTTTTACGAGCAGTACTTC
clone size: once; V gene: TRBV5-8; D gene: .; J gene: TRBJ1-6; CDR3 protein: CASSLVGADSPLHF; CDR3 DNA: TGTGCCAGCAGCTTGGTGGGGGCGGATTCACCCCTCCACTTT
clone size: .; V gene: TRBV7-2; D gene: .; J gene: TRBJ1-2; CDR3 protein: CASSSRVGREDGYTF; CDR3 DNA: TGTGCCAGCAGCTCCCGGGTGGGCAGGGAAGATGGCTACACCTTC
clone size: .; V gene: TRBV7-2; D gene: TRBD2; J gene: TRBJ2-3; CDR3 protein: CASSAGLASTDTQYF; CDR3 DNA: TGTGCCAGCAGCGCGGGACTAGCGAGCACAGATACGCAGTATTTT
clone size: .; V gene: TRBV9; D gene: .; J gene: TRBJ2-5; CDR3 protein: CASSVGVALQETQYF; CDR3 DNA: TGTGCCAGCAGCGTAGGGGTAGCGCTTCAAGAGACCCAGTACTTC
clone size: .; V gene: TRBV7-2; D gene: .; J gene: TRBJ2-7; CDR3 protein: CASSLAPDGAAYF; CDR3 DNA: TGTGCCAGCAGCTTAGCCCCCGACGGCGCGGCGTACTTC
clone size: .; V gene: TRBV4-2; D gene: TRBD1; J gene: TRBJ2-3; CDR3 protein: CASSQGQGATDTQYF; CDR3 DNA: TGTGCCAGCAGCCAAGGTCAGGGGGCGACAGATACGCAGTATTTT
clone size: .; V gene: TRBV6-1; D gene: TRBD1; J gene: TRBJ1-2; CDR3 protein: CASRGDRVRVYGYTF; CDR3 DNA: TGTGCCAGTCGAGGAGACAGGGTTCGCGTCTATGGCTACACCTTC
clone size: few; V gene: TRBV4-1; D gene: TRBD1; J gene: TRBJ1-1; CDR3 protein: CASSRYEQGDTEAFF; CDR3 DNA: TGCGCCAGCAGCCGATACGAACAGGGGGACACTGAAGCTTTCTTT
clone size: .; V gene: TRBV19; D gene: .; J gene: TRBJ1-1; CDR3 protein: CASSIVRGGENTEAFF; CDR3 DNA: TGTGCCAGTAGTATAGTGAGGGGGGGGGAGAACACTGAAGCTTTCTTT
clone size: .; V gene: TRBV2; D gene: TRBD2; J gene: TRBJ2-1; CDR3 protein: CASLLRSGGANEQFF; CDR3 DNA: TGTGCCAGCCTACTCCGGAGCGGGGGGGCCAATGAGCAGTTCTTC
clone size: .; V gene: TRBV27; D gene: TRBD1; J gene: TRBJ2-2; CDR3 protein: CASSLGQGANGELFF; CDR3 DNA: TGTGCCAGCAGCCTGGGACAGGGGGCGAACGGGGAGCTGTTTTTT
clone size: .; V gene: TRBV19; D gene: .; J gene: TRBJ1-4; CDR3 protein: CASSKNRVEKLFF; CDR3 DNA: TGTGCCAGTAGTAAAAACAGGGTCGAAAAACTGTTTTTT
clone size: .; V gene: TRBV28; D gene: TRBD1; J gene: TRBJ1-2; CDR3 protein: CASSLYYRDRGNYGYTF; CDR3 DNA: TGTGCCAGCAGTTTATACTACCGGGACAGGGGAAATTATGGCTACACCTTC
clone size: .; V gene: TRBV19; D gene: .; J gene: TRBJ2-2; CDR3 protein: CAAQAGASTGELFF; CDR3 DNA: TGTGCCGCCCAGGCGGGGGCGTCTACCGGGGAGCTGTTTTTT
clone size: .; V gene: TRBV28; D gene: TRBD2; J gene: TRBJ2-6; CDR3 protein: CASSLSGRAGANVLTF; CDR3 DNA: TGTGCCAGCAGTTTGAGCGGGAGAGCTGGGGCCAACGTCCTGACTTTC
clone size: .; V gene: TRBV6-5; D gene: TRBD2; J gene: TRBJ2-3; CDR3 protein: CASMVAGAPHTQYF; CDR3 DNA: TGTGCCAGCATGGTAGCGGGGGCCCCCCATACGCAGTATTTT
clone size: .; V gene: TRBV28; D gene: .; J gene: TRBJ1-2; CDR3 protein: CASSLIGLRGSYTF; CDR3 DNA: TGTGCCAGCAGTCTCATAGGGTTAAGGGGAAGCTACACCTTC
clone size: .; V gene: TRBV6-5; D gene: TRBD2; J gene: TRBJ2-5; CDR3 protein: CASSYPGLGGTQYF; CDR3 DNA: TGTGCCAGCAGTTACCCGGGACTAGGGGGGACCCAGTACTTC
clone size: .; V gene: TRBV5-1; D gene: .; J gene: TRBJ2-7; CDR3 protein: CASSLSPDRLTYEQYF; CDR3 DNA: TGCGCCAGCAGCTTATCACCAGACAGGCTCACCTACGAGCAGTACTTC
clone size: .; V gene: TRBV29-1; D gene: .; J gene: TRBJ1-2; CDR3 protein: CSVVDGAYGYTF; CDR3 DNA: TGCAGCGTTGTGGATGGGGCCTATGGCTACACCTTC
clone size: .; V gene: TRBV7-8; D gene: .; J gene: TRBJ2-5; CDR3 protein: CASSFLERGETQYF; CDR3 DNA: TGTGCCAGCAGCTTTCTCGAGAGAGGGGAGACCCAGTACTTC
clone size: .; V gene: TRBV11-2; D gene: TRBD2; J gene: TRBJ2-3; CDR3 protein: CASSLSARGRATDTQYF; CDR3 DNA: TGTGCCAGCAGCCTATCTGCACGCGGGAGGGCCACAGATACGCAGTATTTT
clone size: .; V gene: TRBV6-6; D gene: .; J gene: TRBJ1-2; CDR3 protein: CASSQNYGYTF; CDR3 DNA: TGTGCCAGCAGTCAAAACTATGGCTACACCTTC
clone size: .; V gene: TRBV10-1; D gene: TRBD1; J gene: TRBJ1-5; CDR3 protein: CASNTRDSALDSNQPQHF; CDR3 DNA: TGCGCCAGCAATACCCGGGACAGCGCCCTCGATAGCAATCAGCCCCAGCATTTT
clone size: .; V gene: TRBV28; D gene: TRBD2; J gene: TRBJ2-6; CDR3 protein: CASTSTAGRGSRGPGANVLTF; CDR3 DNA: TGTGCCAGCACCTCCACAGCCGGGCGGGGGAGTAGGGGACCTGGGGCCAACGTCCTGACTTTC
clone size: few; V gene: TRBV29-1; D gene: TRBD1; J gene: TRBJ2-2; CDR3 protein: CSVRGQANTGELFF; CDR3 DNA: TGCAGCGTTCGAGGACAGGCGAACACCGGGGAGCTGTTTTTT
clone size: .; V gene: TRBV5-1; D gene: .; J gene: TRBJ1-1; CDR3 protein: CASSLGALNTEAFF; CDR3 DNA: TGCGCCAGCAGCTTGGGAGCCTTGAACACTGAAGCTTTCTTT
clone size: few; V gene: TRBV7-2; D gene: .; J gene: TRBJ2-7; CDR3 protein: CASSLGQGGYEQYF; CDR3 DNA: TGTGCCAGCAGCTTAGGCCAGGGGGGATACGAGCAGTACTTC
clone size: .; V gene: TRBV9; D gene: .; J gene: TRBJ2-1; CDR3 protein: CASSVGPGSSYNEQFF; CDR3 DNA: TGTGCCAGCAGCGTAGGCCCGGGAAGCTCCTACAATGAGCAGTTCTTC
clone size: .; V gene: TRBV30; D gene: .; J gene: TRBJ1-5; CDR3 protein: CAWSVQGGIQPQHF; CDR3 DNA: TGTGCCTGGAGTGTACAAGGGGGTATTCAGCCCCAGCATTTT
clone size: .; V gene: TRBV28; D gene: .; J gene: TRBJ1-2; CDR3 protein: CASSLDTARRYTF; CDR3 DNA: TGTGCCAGCAGTTTAGACACGGCGCGTAGGTACACCTTC
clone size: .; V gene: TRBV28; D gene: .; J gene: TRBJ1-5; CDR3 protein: CASQPTASNQPQHF; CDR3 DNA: TGTGCCAGCCAGCCGACAGCTAGCAATCAGCCCCAGCATTTT
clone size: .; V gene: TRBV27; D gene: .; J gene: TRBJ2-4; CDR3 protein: CASTLDKNIQYF; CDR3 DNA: TGTGCCAGCACCTTAGACAAAAACATTCAGTACTTC